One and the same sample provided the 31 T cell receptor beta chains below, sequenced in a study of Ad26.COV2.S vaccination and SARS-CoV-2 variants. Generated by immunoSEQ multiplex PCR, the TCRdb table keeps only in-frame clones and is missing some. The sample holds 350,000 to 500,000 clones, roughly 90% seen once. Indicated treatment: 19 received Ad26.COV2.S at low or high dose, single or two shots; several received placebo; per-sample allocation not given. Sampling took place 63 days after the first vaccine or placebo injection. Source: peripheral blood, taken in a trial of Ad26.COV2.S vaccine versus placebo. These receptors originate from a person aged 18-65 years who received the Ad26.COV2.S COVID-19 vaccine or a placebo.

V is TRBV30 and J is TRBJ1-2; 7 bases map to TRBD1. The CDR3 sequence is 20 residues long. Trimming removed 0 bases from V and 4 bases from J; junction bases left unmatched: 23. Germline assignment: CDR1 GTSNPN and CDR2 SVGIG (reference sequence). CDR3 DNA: TGTGCCTGGAGTGTCCTACCGCCCGAGACAGGGACACCCAGCTTCTATGGCTACACCTTC. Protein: CAWSVLPPETGTPSFYGYTF.

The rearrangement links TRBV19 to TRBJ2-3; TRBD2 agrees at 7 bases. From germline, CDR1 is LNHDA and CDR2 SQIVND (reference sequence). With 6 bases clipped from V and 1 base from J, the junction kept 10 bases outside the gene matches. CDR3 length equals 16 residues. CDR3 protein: CASRTSLAEGTDTQYF. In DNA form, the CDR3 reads TGTGCCAGTAGGACCTCCCTAGCGGAGGGCACAGATACGCAGTATTTT.

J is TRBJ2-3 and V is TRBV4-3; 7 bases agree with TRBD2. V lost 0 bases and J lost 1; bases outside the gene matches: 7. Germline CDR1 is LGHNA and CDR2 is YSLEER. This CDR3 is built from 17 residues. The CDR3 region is CASSQDGQSGGTDTQYF. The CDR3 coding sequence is TGCGCCAGCAGCCAAGATGGGCAAAGCGGGGGCACAGATACGCAGTATTTT.

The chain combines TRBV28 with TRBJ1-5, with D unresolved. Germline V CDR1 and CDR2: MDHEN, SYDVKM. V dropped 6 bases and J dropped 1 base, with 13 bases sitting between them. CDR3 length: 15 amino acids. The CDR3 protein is CASRPLTTSNQPQHF. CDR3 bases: TGTGCCAGCAGACCACTTACAACCAGCAATCAGCCCCAGCATTTT. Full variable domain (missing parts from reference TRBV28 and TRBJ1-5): DVKVTQSSRYLVKRTGEKVFLECVQDMDHENMFWYRQDPGLGLRLIYFSYDVKMKEKGDIPEGYSVSREKKERFSLILESASTNQTSMYLCASRPLTTSNQPQHFGDGTRLSIL.

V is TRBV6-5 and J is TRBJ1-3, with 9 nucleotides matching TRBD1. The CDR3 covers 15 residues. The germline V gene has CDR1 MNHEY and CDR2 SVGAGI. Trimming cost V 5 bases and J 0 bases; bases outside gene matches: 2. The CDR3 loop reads CASSKQGASGNTIYF. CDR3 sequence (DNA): TGTGCCAGCAGTAAACAGGGGGCCTCTGGAAACACCATATATTTT.

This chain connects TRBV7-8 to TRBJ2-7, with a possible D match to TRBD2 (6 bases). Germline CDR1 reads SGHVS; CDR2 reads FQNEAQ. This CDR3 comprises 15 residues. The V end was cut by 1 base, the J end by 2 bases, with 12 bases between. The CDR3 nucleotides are TGTGCCAGCAGCTTAGGGGGGGTTCGGGCCTACGAGCAGTACTTC. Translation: CASSLGGVRAYEQYF.

In DNA form, the CDR3 reads TGTGCCAGCAGCTCCCTATTCCGGGACGGTGGAAACACCATATATTTT. Translation: CASSSLFRDGGNTIYF. J is TRBJ1-3 and V is TRBV7-9, with D perhaps TRBD1 (5 bases). The CDR3 is 16 residues long. V gave up 4 bases and J gave up 3 bases, with 16 bases separating them. Germline V gene lookup returns CDR1 SEHNR and CDR2 FQNEAQ (reference sequence).

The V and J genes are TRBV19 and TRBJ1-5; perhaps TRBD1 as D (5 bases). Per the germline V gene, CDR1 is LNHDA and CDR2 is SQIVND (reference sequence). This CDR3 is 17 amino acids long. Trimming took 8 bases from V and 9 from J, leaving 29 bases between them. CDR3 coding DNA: TGTGCCAGTTGTTATTCTGGGTCGGGACCGATATCAACGCCCCAGCATTTT. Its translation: CASCYSGSGPISTPQHF.

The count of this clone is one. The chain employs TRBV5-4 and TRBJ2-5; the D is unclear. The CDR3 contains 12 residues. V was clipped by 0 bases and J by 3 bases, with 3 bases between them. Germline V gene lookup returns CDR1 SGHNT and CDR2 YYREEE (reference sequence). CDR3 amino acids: CASSLGKETQYF. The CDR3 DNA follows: TGTGCCAGCAGCTTGGGGAAAGAGACCCAGTACTTC.

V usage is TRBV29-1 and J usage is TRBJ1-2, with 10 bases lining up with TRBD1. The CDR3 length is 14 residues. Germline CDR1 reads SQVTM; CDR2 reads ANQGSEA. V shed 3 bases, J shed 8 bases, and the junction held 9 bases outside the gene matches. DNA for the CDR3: TGCAGCGTTGAGGCCGGGACAGGGGAACGAGGCTACACCTTC. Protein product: CSVEAGTGERGYTF.

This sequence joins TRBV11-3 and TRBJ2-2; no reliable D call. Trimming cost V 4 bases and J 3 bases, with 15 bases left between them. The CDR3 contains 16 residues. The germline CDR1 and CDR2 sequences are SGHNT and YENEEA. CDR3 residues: CASSSTVEAYTGELFF. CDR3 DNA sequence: TGTGCCAGCAGCTCCACTGTTGAGGCGTACACCGGGGAGCTGTTTTTT.

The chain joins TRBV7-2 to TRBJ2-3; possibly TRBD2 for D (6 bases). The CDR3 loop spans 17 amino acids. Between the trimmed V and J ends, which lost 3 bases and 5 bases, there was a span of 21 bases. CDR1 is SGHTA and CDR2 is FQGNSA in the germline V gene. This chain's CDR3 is CASSFPPGGGAKDTQYF. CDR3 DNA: TGTGCCAGCAGCTTCCCTCCCGGTGGAGGGGCGAAAGATACGCAGTATTTT.

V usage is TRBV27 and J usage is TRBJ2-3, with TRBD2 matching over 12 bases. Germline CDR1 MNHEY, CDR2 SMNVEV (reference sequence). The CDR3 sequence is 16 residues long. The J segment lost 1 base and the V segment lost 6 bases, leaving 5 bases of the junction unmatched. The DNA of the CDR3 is TGTGCCAGCAGCCTCGGGACTAGCGGGCGCACAGATACGCAGTATTTT. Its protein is CASSLGTSGRTDTQYF.

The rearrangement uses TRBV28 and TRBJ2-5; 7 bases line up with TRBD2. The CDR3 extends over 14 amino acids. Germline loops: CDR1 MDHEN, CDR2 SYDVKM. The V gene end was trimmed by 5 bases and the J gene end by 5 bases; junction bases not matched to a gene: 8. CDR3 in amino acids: CASSPGGVGETQYF. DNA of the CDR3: TGTGCCAGCAGTCCTGGGGGGGTAGGGGAGACCCAGTACTTC. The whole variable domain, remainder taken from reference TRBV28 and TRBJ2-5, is DVKVTQSSRYLVKRTGEKVFLECVQDMDHENMFWYRQDPGLGLRLIYFSYDVKMKEKGDIPEGYSVSREKKERFSLILESASTNQTSMYLCASSPGGVGETQYFGPGTRLLVL.

CDR3 nucleotide sequence: TGTGCCAGCAAGGACCTAGCGGGGGGGCAGTTCGAGCAGTACTTC. It is translated as CASKDLAGGQFEQYF. This rearrangement joins TRBV6-5 to TRBJ2-7, with 12 bases lining up with TRBD2. The V gene's germline CDR1 is MNHEY and CDR2 SVGAGI. V was clipped by 7 bases and J by 6 bases; unmatched bases: 10. This CDR3 has 15 residues.

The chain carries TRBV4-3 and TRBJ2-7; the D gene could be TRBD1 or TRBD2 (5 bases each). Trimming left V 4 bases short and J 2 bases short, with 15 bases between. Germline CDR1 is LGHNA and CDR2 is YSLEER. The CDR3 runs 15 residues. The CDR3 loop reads CASSLRDGNPYEQYF. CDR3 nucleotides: TGCGCCAGCAGCCTTAGGGACGGAAACCCCTACGAGCAGTACTTC.

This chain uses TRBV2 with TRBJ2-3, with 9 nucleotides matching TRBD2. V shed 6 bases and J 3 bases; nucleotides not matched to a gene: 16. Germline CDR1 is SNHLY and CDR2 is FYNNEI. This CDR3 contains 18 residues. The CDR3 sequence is CASSLEGAGGLLTDTQYF. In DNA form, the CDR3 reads TGTGCCAGCAGCCTCGAAGGGGCGGGGGGGCTTTTAACAGATACGCAGTATTTT.

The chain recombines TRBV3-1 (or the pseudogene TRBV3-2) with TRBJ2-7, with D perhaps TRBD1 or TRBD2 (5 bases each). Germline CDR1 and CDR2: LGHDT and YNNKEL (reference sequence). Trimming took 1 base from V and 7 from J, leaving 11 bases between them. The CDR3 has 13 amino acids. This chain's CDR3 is CASSQVPWGEQYF. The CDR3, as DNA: TGTGCCAGCAGCCAAGTCCCCTGGGGGGAGCAGTACTTC.

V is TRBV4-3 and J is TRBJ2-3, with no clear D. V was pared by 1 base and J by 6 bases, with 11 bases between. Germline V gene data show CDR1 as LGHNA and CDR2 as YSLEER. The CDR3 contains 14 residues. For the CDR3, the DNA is TGCGCCAGCAGCCAAGGACATTCCCCCGATACGCAGTATTTT. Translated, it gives CASSQGHSPDTQYF.

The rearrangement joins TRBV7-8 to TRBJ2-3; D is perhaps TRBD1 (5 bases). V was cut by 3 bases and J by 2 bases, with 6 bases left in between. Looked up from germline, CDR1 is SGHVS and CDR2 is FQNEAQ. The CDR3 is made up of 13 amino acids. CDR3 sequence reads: CASSFGHTDTQYF. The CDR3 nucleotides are TGTGCCAGCAGCTTTGGACACACAGATACGCAGTATTTT.

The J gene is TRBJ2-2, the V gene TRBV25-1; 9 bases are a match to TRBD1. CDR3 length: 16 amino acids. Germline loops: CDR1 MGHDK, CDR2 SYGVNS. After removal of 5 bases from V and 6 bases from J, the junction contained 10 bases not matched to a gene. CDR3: CASSSPGTGYAGELFF. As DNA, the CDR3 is TGTGCCAGCAGTAGTCCCGGGACAGGGTACGCCGGGGAGCTGTTTTTT.

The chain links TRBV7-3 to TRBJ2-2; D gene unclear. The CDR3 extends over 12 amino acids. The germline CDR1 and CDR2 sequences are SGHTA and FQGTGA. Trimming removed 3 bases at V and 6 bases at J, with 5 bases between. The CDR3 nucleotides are TGTGCCAGCAGCTTTACTTCCGGGGAGCTGTTTTTT. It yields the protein CASSFTSGELFF.

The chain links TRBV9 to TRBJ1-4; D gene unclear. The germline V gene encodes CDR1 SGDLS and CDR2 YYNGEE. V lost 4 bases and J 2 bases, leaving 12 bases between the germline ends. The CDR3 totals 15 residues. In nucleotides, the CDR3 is TGTGCCAGCAGCCCCTACAGTATTACTAATGAAAAACTGTTTTTT. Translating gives CASSPYSITNEKLFF.

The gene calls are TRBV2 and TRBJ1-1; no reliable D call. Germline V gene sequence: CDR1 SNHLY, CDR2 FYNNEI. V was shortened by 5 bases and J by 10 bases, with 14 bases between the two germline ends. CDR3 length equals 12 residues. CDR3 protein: CASSTWTEGAFF. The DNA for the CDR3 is TGTGCCAGCAGTACCTGGACGGAGGGAGCTTTCTTT.

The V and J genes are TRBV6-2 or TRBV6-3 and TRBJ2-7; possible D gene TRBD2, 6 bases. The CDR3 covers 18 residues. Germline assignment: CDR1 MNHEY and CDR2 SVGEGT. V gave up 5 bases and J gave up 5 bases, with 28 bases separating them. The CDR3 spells CASSKFGGTGEYRDEQYF. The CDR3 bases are TGTGCCAGCAGTAAGTTCGGAGGGACGGGGGAATATAGGGACGAGCAGTACTTC.

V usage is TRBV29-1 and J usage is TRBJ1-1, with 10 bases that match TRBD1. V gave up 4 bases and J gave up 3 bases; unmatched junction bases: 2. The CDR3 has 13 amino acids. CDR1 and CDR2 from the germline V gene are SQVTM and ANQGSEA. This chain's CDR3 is CSVGGTGDTEAFF. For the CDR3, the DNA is TGCAGCGTTGGGGGGACAGGGGACACTGAAGCTTTCTTT.

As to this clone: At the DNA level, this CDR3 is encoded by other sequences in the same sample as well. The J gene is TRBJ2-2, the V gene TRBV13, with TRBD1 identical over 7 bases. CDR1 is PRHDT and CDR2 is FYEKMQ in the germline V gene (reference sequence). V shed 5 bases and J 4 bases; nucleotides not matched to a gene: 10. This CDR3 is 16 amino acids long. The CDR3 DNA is TGTGCCAGCAGCAGAGGTCGACAGGGTTTCACCGGGGAGCTGTTTTTT. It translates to CASSRGRQGFTGELFF.

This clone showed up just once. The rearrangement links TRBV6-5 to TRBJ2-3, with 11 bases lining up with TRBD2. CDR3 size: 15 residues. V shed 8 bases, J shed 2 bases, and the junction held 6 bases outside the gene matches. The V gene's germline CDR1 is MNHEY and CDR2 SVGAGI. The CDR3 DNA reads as TGTGCCAGCTCGGTAGCGGGGGGGCCCACAGATACGCAGTATTTT. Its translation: CASSVAGGPTDTQYF.

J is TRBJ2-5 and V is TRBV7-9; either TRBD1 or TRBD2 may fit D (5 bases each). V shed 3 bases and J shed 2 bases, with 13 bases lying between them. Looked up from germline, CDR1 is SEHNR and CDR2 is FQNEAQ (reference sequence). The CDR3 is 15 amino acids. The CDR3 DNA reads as TGTGCCAGCAGCTTGTTCCGGGGACCACAAGAGACCCAGTACTTC. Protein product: CASSLFRGPQETQYF.

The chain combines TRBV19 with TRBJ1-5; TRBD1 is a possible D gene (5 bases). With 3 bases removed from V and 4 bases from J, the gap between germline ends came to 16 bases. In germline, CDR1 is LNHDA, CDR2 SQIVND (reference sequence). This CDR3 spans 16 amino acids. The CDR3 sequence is CASSIFGRVENQPQHF. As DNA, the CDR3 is TGTGCCAGTAGTATTTTTGGCAGGGTGGAGAATCAGCCCCAGCATTTT.

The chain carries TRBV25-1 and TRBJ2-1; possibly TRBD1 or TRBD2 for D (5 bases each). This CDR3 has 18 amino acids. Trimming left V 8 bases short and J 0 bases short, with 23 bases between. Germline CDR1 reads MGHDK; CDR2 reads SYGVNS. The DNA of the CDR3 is TGTGCCAGCGGACCGGGACCGCCAAGACATAGCTCCTACAATGAGCAGTTCTTC. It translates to CASGPGPPRHSSYNEQFF.